This TCR beta chain was retrieved from a study of monozygotic twins with inflammatory bowel disease. Molecular identifiers with 6-nucleotide sample barcodes were added during cDNA synthesis via template switching. TCRdb re-called the 5' RACE reads; every CDR3 protein appears as one record, without DNA. The sample has 420,000 or so distinct CDR3 sequences. CDR3 length: 13 residues. From germline, CDR1 is DFQATT and CDR2 SNEGSKA (reference sequence). This clonotype was obtained from a human donor with ulcerative colitis or Crohn's disease, or a healthy co-twin of an affected twin (not recorded which). The chain links TRBV20-1 to TRBJ2-1; lacking DNA, the TRBD1 call made by TCRdb goes unchecked. What was sequenced was blood. The CDR3 reads CSADPGIYQEQFF.